These 12 T cell receptor beta chains were all obtained from the same sample, sequenced in a study of identical twins. TCRdb reanalysed the 5' RACE reads using MiXCR and keeps one entry per CDR3 protein. The data hold a few hundred thousand distinct CDR3 sequences, with 10% to 13% observed a single time. Sequencing was done on a sample of memory T cells sorted from blood. All receptors come from a man over 45 in good health.

The J gene is TRBJ1-5, the V gene TRBV19, with D possibly being TRBD1 (5 bases). The CDR3 is 15 amino acids. In germline, CDR1 is LNHDA, CDR2 SQIVND (reference sequence). V lost 4 bases to trimming and J lost 7 bases, with 17 bases between them. In DNA, the CDR3 is TGTGCCAGTAGTAACCCAAGCCAGGGCTTACAGCCCCAGCATTTT. It encodes CASSNPSQGLQPQHF. Complete variable domain (other parts from reference TRBV19 and TRBJ1-5): DGGITQSPKYLFRKEGQNVTLSCEQNLNHDAMYWYRQDPGQGLRLIYYSQIVNDFQKGDIAEGYSVSREKKESFPLTVTSAQKNPTAFYLCASSNPSQGLQPQHFGDGTRLSIL.

This clonotype has only a few counts. V usage is TRBV27 and J usage is TRBJ2-7, with unresolved D. Between the trimmed V and J ends, which lost 6 bases and 2 bases, there was a span of 14 bases. The CDR3 has 14 amino acids. The germline V gene encodes CDR1 MNHEY and CDR2 SMNVEV (reference sequence). In DNA form, the CDR3 reads TGTGCCAGCAGCAGTAGGCACCCGGCCTACGAGCAGTACTTC. Its protein product is CASSSRHPAYEQYF.

This clonotype has ten or more counts. The J gene is TRBJ2-7, the V gene TRBV20-1, with 7 bases identical to TRBD1. The length of the CDR3 is 13 residues. Trimming at V came to 2 bases and at J to 3 bases, leaving 4 bases not matched to a gene. CDR1 is DFQATT, CDR2 SNEGSKA, per germline (reference sequence). CDR3 sequence: CSARRDRNYEQYF. The CDR3 bases are TGCAGTGCTAGAAGGGACAGAAACTACGAGCAGTACTTC.

CDR3 coding DNA: TGTGCCAGCAGCCCCCGTAGCGTGAGGGCCGTGGCAGATACGCAGTATTTT. Its protein is CASSPRSVRAVADTQYF. The chain uses TRBV6-2 or TRBV6-3 and TRBJ2-3, with D perhaps matching TRBD2 (5 bases). V was cut by 6 bases and J by 4 bases, with 23 bases left in between. Germline V gene lookup returns CDR1 MNHEY and CDR2 SVGEGT. The CDR3 runs 17 residues.

In its sample, this clonotype was seen many times. The chain links TRBV29-1 to TRBJ1-2; the D gene is possibly TRBD1 (5 bases). The length of the CDR3 is 13 residues. V was clipped by 1 base and J by 7 bases, with 13 bases between them. Looked up from germline, CDR1 is SQVTM and CDR2 is ANQGSEA. The CDR3 DNA follows: TGCAGCGTTGAAGGGCAGGGCGTAAGTGGCTACACCTTC. It encodes CSVEGQGVSGYTF. Based on the CDR3 plus reference TRBV29-1 and TRBJ1-2, the full variable domain is SAVISQKPSRDICQRGTSLTIQCQVDSQVTMMFWYRQQPGQSLTLIATANQGSEATYESGFVIDKFPISRPNLTFSTLTVSNMSPEDSSIYLCSVEGQGVSGYTFGSGTRLTVV.

This clonotype was seen only a few times. This chain links TRBV9 with TRBJ2-6, with D perhaps TRBD1 (5 bases). This CDR3 region has 19 residues. CDR1 and CDR2 (germline): SGDLS, YYNGEE. V lost 1 base to trimming and J lost 4 bases, with 21 bases between them. The CDR3 loop is CASSVNPVIQGTGANVLTF. CDR3 in DNA: TGTGCCAGCAGCGTAAACCCGGTGATTCAGGGTACCGGGGCCAACGTCCTGACTTTC.

This clonotype was recorded many times. V is TRBV20-1 and J is TRBJ2-1; 12 nucleotides align to TRBD2. V was pared by 6 bases and J by 7 bases, with 7 bases of the junction left unmatched. This CDR3 region has 14 residues. Looked up from germline, CDR1 is DFQATT and CDR2 is SNEGSKA (reference sequence). CDR3 DNA sequence: TGCAGTGCCGATCTAGCGGGAGGGGTTAATGAGCAGTTCTTC. It translates to CSADLAGGVNEQFF.

This clonotype appeared a few times. CDR3: CASSPGQGEAFF. For the CDR3, the DNA is TGTGCCAGCAGCCCTGGACAGGGCGAAGCTTTCTTT. V gene TRBV6-6 combines with J gene TRBJ1-1; 8 bases are shared with TRBD1. V was pared by 6 bases and J by 8 bases, with 5 bases of the junction left unmatched. This CDR3 region has 12 residues. Looked up from germline, CDR1 is MNHNY and CDR2 is SVGAGI (reference sequence).

This clonotype was detected many times. The chain couples TRBV12-3 or TRBV12-4 to TRBJ2-3, with 7 bases fitting TRBD1. This CDR3 spans 15 amino acids. Trimming at V came to 5 bases and at J to 5 bases, leaving 10 bases not matched to a gene. CDR3 nucleotides: TGTGCCAGCAGTCCCCGGACAGGTCAGAGAGATACGCAGTATTTT. Translating gives CASSPRTGQRDTQYF.

This clonotype was found many times. The chain combines TRBV4-3 with TRBJ1-2; weak D call: TRBD1 (6 bases). The germline V and J ends were trimmed by 5 bases and 4 bases, with 14 bases remaining between them. CDR3 length: 14 amino acids. CDR1 is LGHNA, CDR2 YSLEER, per germline. The CDR3 DNA is TGCGCCAGCAGCTACTACTTAGGGGGCTATGGCTACACCTTC. This translates into CASSYYLGGYGYTF.

The table lists this clonotype with many counts. The junction departs from the called germline gene at one end, perhaps through a read error. This chain connects TRBV29-1 to TRBJ2-1, with a possible D match to TRBD2 (6 bases). In germline, CDR1 is SQVTM, CDR2 ANQGSEA. The CDR3 extends over 11 amino acids. This CDR3 is CSVDPRDSTSF. CDR3 nucleotides: TGCAGCGTTGACCCCCGGGACTCTACCTCCTTC.

The chain couples TRBV20-1 to TRBJ1-6; 7 nucleotides match TRBD1. Trimming cost V 0 bases and J 9 bases; bases outside gene matches: 14. Germline V gene data show CDR1 as DFQATT and CDR2 as SNEGSKA (reference sequence). The CDR3 is 17 residues long. CDR3 sequence (DNA): TGCAGTGCTAGAGACAGGACAGGCGATCGACAATTTTCACCCCTCCACTTT. The encoded protein is CSARDRTGDRQFSPLHF.